This T cell receptor (beta chain) was documented in a study of cytomegalovirus exposure and HLA in healthy donors (dated by TCRdb to about 2017). For the wider study: In an earlier analysis of roughly 500 of the donors, 276 Gb of sequence data and about 110 million unique TCR beta sequences from roughly 190 million T cells were reported. The study aimed to test whether signatures of past pathogen exposure could be identified by cataloging public T cell receptors. The number of donors typed differed by locus, with about 629-630 for A, B, C, DRB1 and DQB1, around 500 for DQA1, 600 to 610 for DPA1, and some 450 for DPB1. Donor age, sex, ethnicity and CMV serostatus were compiled together with the repertoire data. Genome-wide SNP genotypes for about three fifths of the 666 donors were used in a later genetic analysis, which treated that subset as a discovery cohort. High-throughput TCR immunosequencing, statistical association of individual TCRs with disease status, and machine learning were combined to predict cytomegalovirus infection status. Besides the first cohort of around 670 subjects, a separate validation cohort made up of 90 to 150 different subjects was used. An early release that covered about 600 HLA-typed donors contained approximately 300 gigabases of sequencing data and approximately 85 million unique TCR sequences. Among 398 genotyped donors of the cohort, an average of approximately 240,000 unique TCR beta nucleotide sequences was sequenced per donor, of which about 18% were non-productive. HLA typing included class I and class II loci at four-digit resolution. Because of strong linkage in the cohort, roughly five DR-DQ haplotypes were treated as single units for association and clustering. To study patterns of TCR occurrence, a later analysis re-analyzed previously published TCR beta repertoires from around 660 donors and added high-resolution HLA genotyping. Using immunosequencing, the study profiled T cell repertoires from roughly 650 subjects and related those repertoires to cytomegalovirus serostatus. An earlier analysis of several hundred of the donors applied high-throughput TCR beta sequencing to assess whether each TCR beta V gene segment acted as functional or pseudogenic. Among the roughly 400 genotyped donors, 75% to 90% belonged to the genetic ancestry cluster associated with self-reported Caucasian donors. All discovery cohort repertoires had been generated on a single sequencing platform. The later analysis used no new phenotypic data to find candidate immune exposures, relying instead on TCR beta sequences and their occurrence across donors.

In total, approximately 610 healthy bone marrow donors made up the cohort. At the time of sampling, all cohort members were nominally healthy, though unrecorded immune exposures were likely present. The donor tested CMV seronegative and was one of the 352 seronegative cohort members. A peripheral blood sample was provided by each donor, and peripheral blood mononuclear cells were used for TCR beta sequencing. Genomic DNA extraction from the blood cell samples was performed with the Qiagen DNeasy Blood Extraction Kit. To note about this clone: Its specific antigen is unknown. No qualities accompany the bases; no much larger clone lies one base away.

The method behind the library was the immunoSEQ multiplex PCR assay. For the multiplex PCR, a mixture combining 60 forward primers for TCR Vbeta segments and 13 reverse primers for TCR Jbeta segments was used. The CDR3 region of rearranged TCR beta genes was amplified from genomic DNA by a multiplex PCR assay. Amplified TCR beta libraries were sequenced as 87-base-pair reads on the Illumina HiSeq System. In the paper's pipeline: In a later analysis, tens of millions of unique TCR beta chains were counted across the 500 to 850 repertoires, and around 10 million of these chains were shared by at least two donors. Raw reads were error-corrected and collapsed into unique sequences by a nearest-neighbor algorithm in which closely related sequences were merged to remove PCR and sequencing errors. Alignment of CDR3 sequences to IMGT reference sequences was used to assign V, D and J gene segments. For a sequence to be retained, a match of at least six nucleotides was required to both a V gene segment and a J gene segment. Rearrangements were classified as productive when the CDR3 lacked stop codons and remained in frame with V and J, and all other rearrangements were classified as non-productive. Following IMGT convention, CDR3 was defined as the stretch from the second conserved V-encoded cysteine to the conserved J-encoded phenylalanine. The earlier analysis of fewer than 700 of the donors excluded sequences that lacked an unambiguous match to a single V gene segment. In an earlier analysis of several hundred of the donors, V segments were called functional above 56.7% productive rearrangements and were called segregating when the between-donor standard deviation exceeded 5%. A statistical classification framework was built for diagnosing cytomegalovirus status from the catalog of TCR beta chain sequences. A later analysis assigned V and J genes by comparing TCR nucleotide sequences with IMGT/GENE-DB human TR gene sequences. In a later analysis, CDR3 sequences and most-parsimonious VDJ recombination scenarios were assigned using the TCRdist pipeline. A later analysis defined each TCR beta chain by its CDR3 amino acid sequence plus V-gene family, and excluded reads lacking a unique V-gene family. As a way to deal with suspected cross-contamination and a sequencing artifact, a later analysis dropped 500 to 700 nucleotide sequences that were highly shared and had low generation probability. In a later analysis, a clonal expansion index for each public chain was calculated from normalized within-repertoire ranks of inferred template counts. In a later analysis, generation probabilities were computed with a VDJ recombination model fitted to out-of-frame rearrangements, and the resulting probabilities were checked against IGoR. In a later analysis, TCR-TCR, TCR-HLA and TCR-CMV co-occurrence was scored with hypergeometric tests, and a repertoire-size bias correction was applied to TCR pairs. In a later analysis, false discovery rates were estimated by permuting HLA or CMV assignments 20 times. In a later analysis, co-occurring TCRs were grouped using DBSCAN, and TCRdist sequence similarity was added for clustering within HLA-allele-positive subsets. For co-occurrence clustering, repertoires with fewer than 30,000 or more than 120,000 public chains were excluded, along with five repertoires with anomalous nucleotide sharing. The source is immuneACCESS, and TCRdb retained only in-frame sequences with V and J called. Part of the clones is not carried over; for the studies checked, unresolved V genes explain less than half of this, and the remainder is unexplained. Clonal size and the V and J genes are those of that table, whereas D and trimming came from the DNA. This sample lists about 160,000 clones; about 83% were detected once. The leading ten clones occupy more than 0.7% of the sample.

General study outcomes and caveats: In a later analysis, some 17,000 TCR beta sequences were associated with specific HLA alleles at a false discovery rate of 0.05. Linkage disequilibrium might explain the correlated functional status among segregating V segments, but an unknown experimental factor could not be excluded. While some public TCRs were present in many individuals, most TCR sequences turned up only very rarely across donors. Some 16 rarely observed V segments, including chromosome 9 orphons, were excluded from the earlier analysis of 550 to 700 of the donors because counts were too low. When HLA alleles, especially DR and DQ, strongly co-occurred, attributing TCR associations to individual alleles was difficult. Immune exposure information for the cohort was limited to CMV serostatus. Presence/absence analyses assumed roughly uniform sequencing depth across donors, an assumption that may not hold. In an earlier analysis of some 550 of the donors, most TCR beta V segments were observed in productive rearrangements about 87% or about 30% of the time, broadly matching IMGT annotations. A few of the identified cytomegalovirus-associated TCR beta chains were confirmed in vitro to be specific for cytomegalovirus antigens. Because HLA typing was unavailable for some donors at each locus, only the typed subset was used in association tests. A cluster of highly shared sequence variants was judged likely to represent a technical artifact of the sequencing pipeline. In both the original and validation cohorts, the classifier was reported to diagnose cytomegalovirus status with high specificity and sensitivity. A further reported finding was that TCR beta sequences accurately predicted the HLA-A and HLA-B alleles for most subjects in the first cohort. The authors suggested that the approach could potentially be extended to other disease states and immunological phenotypes. In a later analysis, the rate of TCR association differed among HLA loci, with DRB1 alleles having the most associated TCRs and HLA-C alleles having the fewest. Compared with the approximately 710-donor mean, donors in an Asian-associated ancestry cluster had fewer N-insertions in productive TCRs, according to a later genetic analysis. A later analysis reported that several top co-occurrence clusters appeared linked to parvovirus B19, influenza, CMV and Epstein-Barr virus. In a later genetic analysis, a missense DCLRE1C variant was associated with V-gene and J-gene trimming of TCR beta chains, and the association was replicated in an independent cohort. This cohort had only TCR beta chains sequenced, and the lack of alpha or paired-chain data limited which features could be detected. A total of fewer than 200 TCR beta chains were listed by the study as associated with cytomegalovirus. In a later analysis, most CMV-associated TCR beta chains were found to appear HLA-restricted, with HLA associations seemingly driven largely by CMV exposure. Compared with equally common non-associated chains, HLA-associated TCR beta chains in a later analysis were more clonally expanded and had lower generation probabilities.

The sequencing input was PBMCs. This receptor was taken from a woman in her twenties or thirties in good health and CMV-seronegative.

The CDR3 reads as follows: CAGRGDRGMNTEAFF. The DNA reads as follows: TGTGCCGGGAGGGGGGACAGGGGGATGAACACTGAAGCTTTCTTT. The chain joins TRBV7-9 to TRBJ1-1; 11 bases in the middle match TRBD1. From cysteine to phenylalanine, the CDR3 is 15 amino acids long. CDR3 DNA is the only sequence kept; it has 45 bases, read in frame from the first base. Reading the germline V gene (reference sequence) gives CDR1 SEHNR and CDR2 FQNEAQ. After removal of 11 bases from V and 0 bases from J, the junction retains 8 bases not matched to a gene. The CDR3, completed at both ends by the reference TRBV7-9 and TRBJ1-1 genes, gives the full variable domain DTGVSQNPRHKITKRGQNVTFRCDPISEHNRLYWYRQTLGQGPEFLTYFQNEAQLEKSRLLSDRFSAERPKGSFSTLEIQRTEQGDSAMYLCAGRGDRGMNTEAFFGQGTRLTVV.